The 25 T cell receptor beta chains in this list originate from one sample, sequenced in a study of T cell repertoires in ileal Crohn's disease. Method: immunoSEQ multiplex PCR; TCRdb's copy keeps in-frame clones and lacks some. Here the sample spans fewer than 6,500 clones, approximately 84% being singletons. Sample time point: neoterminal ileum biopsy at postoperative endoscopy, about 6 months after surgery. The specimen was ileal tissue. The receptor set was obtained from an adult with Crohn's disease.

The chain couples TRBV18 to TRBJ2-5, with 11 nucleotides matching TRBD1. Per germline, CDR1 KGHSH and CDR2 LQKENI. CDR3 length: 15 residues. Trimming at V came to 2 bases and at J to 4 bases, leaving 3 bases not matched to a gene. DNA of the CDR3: TGTGCCAGCTCACCAGGACAGGGGGCGGCAGAGACCCAGTACTTC. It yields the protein CASSPGQGAAETQYF.

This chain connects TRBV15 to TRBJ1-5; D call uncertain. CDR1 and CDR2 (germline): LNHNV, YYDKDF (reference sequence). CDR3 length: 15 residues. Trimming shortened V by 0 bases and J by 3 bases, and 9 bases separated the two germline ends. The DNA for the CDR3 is TGTGCCACCAGCAGAGATGATAAGGACAATCAGCCCCAGCATTTT. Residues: CATSRDDKDNQPQHF.

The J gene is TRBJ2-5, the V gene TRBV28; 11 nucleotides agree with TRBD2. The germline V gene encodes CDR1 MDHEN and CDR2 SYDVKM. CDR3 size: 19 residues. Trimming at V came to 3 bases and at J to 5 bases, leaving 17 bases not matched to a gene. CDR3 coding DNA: TGTGCCAGCAGTTTTATTGGCCTAGCGGGGGGCAACCCACAGGAGACCCAGTACTTC. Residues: CASSFIGLAGGNPQETQYF.

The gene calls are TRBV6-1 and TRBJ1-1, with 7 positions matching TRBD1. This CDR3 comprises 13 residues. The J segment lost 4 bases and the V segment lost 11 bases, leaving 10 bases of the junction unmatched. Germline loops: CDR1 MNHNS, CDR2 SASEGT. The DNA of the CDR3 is TGTGCCGGGGGACAGTTTCGGGCCACTGAAGCTTTCTTT. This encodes CAGGQFRATEAFF.

The CDR3 region is CASAPDSYNSPLHF. In nucleotides, the CDR3 is TGTGCTAGTGCCCCGGACAGCTATAATTCACCCCTCCACTTT. The chain is built from TRBV12-5 and TRBJ1-6; TRBD1 is a possible D gene (6 bases). The V end lost 7 bases, the J end lost 3 bases, and 10 bases lay between the germline ends. From germline, CDR1 is LGHNT and CDR2 FRNRAP. The CDR3 loop spans 14 amino acids.

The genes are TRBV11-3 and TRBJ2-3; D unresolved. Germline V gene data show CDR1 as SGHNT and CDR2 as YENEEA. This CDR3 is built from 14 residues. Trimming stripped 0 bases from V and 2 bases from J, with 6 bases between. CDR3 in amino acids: CASSLEGSTDTQYF. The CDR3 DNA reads TGTGCCAGCAGCTTAGAGGGGTCCACAGATACGCAGTATTTT.

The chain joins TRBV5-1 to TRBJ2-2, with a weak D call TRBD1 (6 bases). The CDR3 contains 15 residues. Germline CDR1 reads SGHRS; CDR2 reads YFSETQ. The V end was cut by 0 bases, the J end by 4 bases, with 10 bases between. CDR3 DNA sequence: TGCGCCAGCAGCTTGGGGACAGCCATCACCGGGGAGCTGTTTTTT. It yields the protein CASSLGTAITGELFF.

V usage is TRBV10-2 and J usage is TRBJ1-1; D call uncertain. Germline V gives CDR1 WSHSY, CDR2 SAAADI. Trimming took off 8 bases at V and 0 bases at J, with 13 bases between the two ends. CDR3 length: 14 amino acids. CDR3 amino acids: CASARGGLNTEAFF. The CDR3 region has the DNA TGCGCCAGCGCAAGAGGAGGTTTGAACACTGAAGCTTTCTTT.

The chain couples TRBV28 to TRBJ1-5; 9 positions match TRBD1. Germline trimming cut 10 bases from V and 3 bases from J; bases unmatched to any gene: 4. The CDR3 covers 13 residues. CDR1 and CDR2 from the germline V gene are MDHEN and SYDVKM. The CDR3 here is CATGQGNNQPQHF. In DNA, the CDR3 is TGTGCCACCGGACAGGGGAACAATCAGCCCCAGCATTTT.

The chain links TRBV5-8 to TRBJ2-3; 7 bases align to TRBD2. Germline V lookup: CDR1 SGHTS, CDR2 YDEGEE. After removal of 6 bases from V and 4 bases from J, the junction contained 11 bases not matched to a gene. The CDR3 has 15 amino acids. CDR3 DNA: TGTGCCAGCACCCCGGGGGGTAGGAGTCCAGATACGCAGTATTTT. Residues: CASTPGGRSPDTQYF.

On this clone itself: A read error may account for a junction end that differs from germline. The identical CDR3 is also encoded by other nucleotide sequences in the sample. The CDR3 DNA reads as TGCGCCAGCAGTGCCACTCCGACAGGCTCCCCTTTAAATGAGCAGTTCTTC. Its protein is CASSATPTGSPLNEQFF. The chain recombines TRBV6-4 with TRBJ2-1; tentative D call: TRBD1 (6 bases). The CDR3 is 17 residues long. Per the germline V gene, CDR1 is MRHNA and CDR2 is SNTAGT.

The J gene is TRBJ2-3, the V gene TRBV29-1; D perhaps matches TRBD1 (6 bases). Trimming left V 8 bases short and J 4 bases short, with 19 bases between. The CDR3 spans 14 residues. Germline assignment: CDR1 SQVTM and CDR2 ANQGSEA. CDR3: CSTRQGIRADTQYF. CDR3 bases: TGCAGCACCCGTCAGGGGATAAGGGCAGATACGCAGTATTTT.

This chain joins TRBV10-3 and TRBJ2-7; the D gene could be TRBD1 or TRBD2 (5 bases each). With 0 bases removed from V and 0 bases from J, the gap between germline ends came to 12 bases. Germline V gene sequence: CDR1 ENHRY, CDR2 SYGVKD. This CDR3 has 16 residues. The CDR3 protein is CAISESTGTGSYEQYF. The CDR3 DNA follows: TGTGCCATCAGTGAGTCAACCGGGACGGGCTCCTACGAGCAGTACTTC.

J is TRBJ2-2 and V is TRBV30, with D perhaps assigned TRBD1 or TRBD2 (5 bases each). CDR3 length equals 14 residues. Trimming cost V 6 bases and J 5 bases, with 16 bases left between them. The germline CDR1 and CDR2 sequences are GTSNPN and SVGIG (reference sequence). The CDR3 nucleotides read TGTGCCTGCGCTAGTGGGGGACGGACCGGGGAGCTGTTTTTT. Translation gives CACASGGRTGELFF.

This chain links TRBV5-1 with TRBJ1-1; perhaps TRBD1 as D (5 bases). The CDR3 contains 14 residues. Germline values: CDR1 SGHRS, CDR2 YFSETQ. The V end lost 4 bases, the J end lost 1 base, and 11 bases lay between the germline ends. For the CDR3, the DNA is TGCGCCAGCAGCCGGGACCCAGAGAACACTGAAGCTTTCTTT. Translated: CASSRDPENTEAFF.

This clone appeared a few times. This chain's CDR3 is CASSFQGGDTEAFF. In nucleotides, the CDR3 is TGTGCCAGCAGTTTCCAGGGGGGGGACACTGAAGCTTTCTTT. V gene TRBV6-5 combines with J gene TRBJ1-1; 7 positions agree with TRBD1. V gave up 4 bases and J gave up 3 bases; unmatched junction bases: 5. The CDR3 runs to 14 residues. Per the germline V gene, CDR1 is MNHEY and CDR2 is SVGAGI.

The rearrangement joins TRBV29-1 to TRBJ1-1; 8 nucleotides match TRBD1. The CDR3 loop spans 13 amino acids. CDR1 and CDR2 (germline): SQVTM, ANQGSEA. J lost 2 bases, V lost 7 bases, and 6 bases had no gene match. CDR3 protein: CSAGTGGNTEAFF. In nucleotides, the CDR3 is TGCAGCGCTGGGACAGGTGGCAACACTGAAGCTTTCTTT.

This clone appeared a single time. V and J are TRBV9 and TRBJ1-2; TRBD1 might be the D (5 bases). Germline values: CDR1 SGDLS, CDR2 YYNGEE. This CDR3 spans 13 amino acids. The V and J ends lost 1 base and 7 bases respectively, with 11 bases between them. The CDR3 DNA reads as TGTGCCAGCAGCGTATTGGGGGTGGGTGGCTACACCTTC. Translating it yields CASSVLGVGGYTF.

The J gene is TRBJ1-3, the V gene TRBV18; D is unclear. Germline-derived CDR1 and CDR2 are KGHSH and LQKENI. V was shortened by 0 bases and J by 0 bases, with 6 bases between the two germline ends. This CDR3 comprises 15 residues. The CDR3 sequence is CASSPPSNSGNTIYF. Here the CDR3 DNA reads TGTGCCAGCTCACCACCGAGCAACTCTGGAAACACCATATATTTT.

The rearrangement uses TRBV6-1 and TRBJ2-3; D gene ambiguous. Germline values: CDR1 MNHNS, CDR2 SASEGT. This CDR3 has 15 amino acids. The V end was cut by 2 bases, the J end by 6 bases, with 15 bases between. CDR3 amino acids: CASSEQAFGGDTQYF. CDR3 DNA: TGTGCCAGCAGTGAACAAGCCTTCGGCGGTGATACGCAGTATTTT.

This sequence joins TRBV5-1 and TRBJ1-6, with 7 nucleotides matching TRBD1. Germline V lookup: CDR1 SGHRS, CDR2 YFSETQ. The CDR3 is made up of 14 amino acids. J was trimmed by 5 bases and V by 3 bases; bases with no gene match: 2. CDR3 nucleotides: TGCGCCAGCAGCTATGACAGGGATAATTCACCCCTCCACTTT. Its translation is CASSYDRDNSPLHF.

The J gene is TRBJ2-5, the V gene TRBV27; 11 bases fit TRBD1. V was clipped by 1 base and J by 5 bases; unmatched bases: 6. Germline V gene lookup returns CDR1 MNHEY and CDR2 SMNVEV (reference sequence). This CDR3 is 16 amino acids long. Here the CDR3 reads CASSLWTGGVRETQYF. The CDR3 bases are TGTGCCAGCAGTTTATGGACAGGGGGCGTTAGGGAGACCCAGTACTTC.

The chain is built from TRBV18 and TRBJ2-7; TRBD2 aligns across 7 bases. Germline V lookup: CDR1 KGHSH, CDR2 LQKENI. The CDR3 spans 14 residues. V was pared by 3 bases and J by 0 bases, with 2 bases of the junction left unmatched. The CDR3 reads CASSPGGSSYEQYF. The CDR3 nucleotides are TGTGCCAGCTCACCCGGGGGGAGCTCCTACGAGCAGTACTTC. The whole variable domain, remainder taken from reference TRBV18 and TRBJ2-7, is NAGVMQNPRHLVRRRGQEARLRCSPMKGHSHVYWYRQLPEEGLKFMVYLQKENIIDESGMPKERFSAEFPKEGPSILRIQQVVRGDSAAYFCASSPGGSSYEQYFGPGTRLTVT.

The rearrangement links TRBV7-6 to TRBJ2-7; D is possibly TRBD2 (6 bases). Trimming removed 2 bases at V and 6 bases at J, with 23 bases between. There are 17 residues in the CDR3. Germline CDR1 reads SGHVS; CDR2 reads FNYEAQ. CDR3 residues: CASSLSGRMELATEQYF. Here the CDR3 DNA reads TGTGCCAGCAGCTTAAGTGGGCGGATGGAACTAGCCACCGAGCAGTACTTC.

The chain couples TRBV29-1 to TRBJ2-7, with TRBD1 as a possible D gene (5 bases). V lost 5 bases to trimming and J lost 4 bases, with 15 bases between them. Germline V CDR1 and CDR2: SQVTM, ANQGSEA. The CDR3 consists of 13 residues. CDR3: CSVWQGLWYEQYF. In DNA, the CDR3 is TGCAGCGTTTGGCAGGGTTTATGGTACGAGCAGTACTTC.